The sequence of this T cell receptor (beta chain) was determined in a study of memory B cells and T cells in multiple sclerosis. A word on this clone: Its cognate antigen is unknown.

CFSE-dim autoproliferating and CFSE-high non-proliferating T cells from unstimulated culture were sequenced separately. Roughly 4.8x10^7 CFSE-labeled PBMCs were cultured less than nine days unstimulated, then replicate wells were pooled. Without exogenous stimuli, approximately 0.46 uM CFSE-labeled PBMCs were cultured serum-free. Between the trimmed V and J ends, which lost 0 bases and 1 base, there was a span of 4 bases. This CDR3 has 13 residues. Germline V gene lookup returns CDR1 SGHRS and CDR2 YFSETQ. Study observations and caveats: Shared clonotype counts depended on differing compartment clone-set sizes and were normalized.

Assay used: immunoSEQ multiplex PCR; TCRdb lists only in-frame clones, some missing. The sample has some 49,000 clones, over 75% seen once. The specimen sequenced was PBMCs from blood kept in culture. J is TRBJ1-1 and V is TRBV5-1; D is ambiguous. The clonotype was recovered from a human donor with multiple sclerosis. CDR3 sequence (DNA): TGCGCCAGCAGCTTGGTTGCGAACACTGAAGCTTTCTTT. Translated, it gives CASSLVANTEAFF. Variable domain in full (rest from reference TRBV5-1 and TRBJ1-1): KAGVTQTPRYLIKTRGQQVTLSCSPISGHRSVSWYQQTPGQGLQFLFEYFSETQRNKGNFPGRFSGRQFSNSRSEMNVSTLELGDSALYLCASSLVANTEAFFGQGTRLTVV.